These 31 T cell receptor beta chains were sequenced from one sample in a study of blood T cells in healthy people across ages. Then a second PCR, running about 7 to 11 cycles, was carried out with a sample-barcoded 5' primer and a J-beta primer mix. TCRdb used MiXCR to reprocess the 5' RACE reads, holding one entry per CDR3 protein. This table holds some 320,000 distinct CDR3 sequences, around 30% found once. Sequences were obtained from blood. These receptors came from a woman between 70 and 85 years old in good health.

Turning to this clonotype: A read error may explain this, as a much larger clone is one base away. The chain links TRBV20-1 to TRBJ2-4; no clear D. Germline values: CDR1 DFQATT, CDR2 SNEGSKA (reference sequence). CDR3 length: 12 residues. The CDR3 nucleotides read TGCAGTGCTAGCACTGCCAAAAACATTCGGTACTTC. Its protein is CSASTAKNIRYF.

This clonotype was found a few times. The chain has TRBV15 and TRBJ1-4; perhaps TRBD1 as D (5 bases). Trimming pared 1 base from V and 10 bases from J, leaving 22 bases between. The CDR3 runs to 17 residues. Germline lookup yields CDR1 LNHNV and CDR2 YYDKDF (reference sequence). This chain's CDR3 is CATSRVGPERGRVKLFF. CDR3 sequence (DNA): TGTGCCACCAGCAGAGTCGGGCCTGAGAGGGGTCGGGTAAAACTGTTTTTT.

V and J are TRBV9 and TRBJ1-2, with TRBD1 matching over 7 bases. V lost 10 bases to trimming and J lost 4 bases; unmatched junction nucleotides: 7. CDR3 length equals 12 residues. Germline V gene lookup returns CDR1 SGDLS and CDR2 YYNGEE. CDR3 in DNA: TGTGCCTCAGCAGGGGACAGCTATGGCTACACCTTC. It codes for CASAGDSYGYTF.

This clonotype was picked up one time. A much larger clone is a single base away; this may be a read error. The chain carries TRBV15 and TRBJ2-2, with D perhaps given as TRBD1 or TRBD2 (5 bases each). CDR1 LNHNV and CDR2 YYDKDF come from the germline V gene (reference sequence). The CDR3 length is 16 residues. With 3 bases removed from V and 4 bases from J, the gap between germline ends came to 15 bases. This CDR3 reads CATSRSGSGTTGELFF. DNA of the CDR3: TGTGCCACCAGCAGGTCCGGGTCAGGGACCACCGGGGAGCTGTTTTTT. The full variable domain, with the rest looked up from reference TRBV15 and TRBJ2-2, is DAMVIQNPRYQVTQFGKPVTLSCSQTLNHNVMYWYQQKSSQAPKLLFHYYDKDFNNEADTPDNFQSRRPNTSFCFLDIRSPGLGDTAMYLCATSRSGSGTTGELFFGEGSRLTVL.

The rearrangement uses TRBV5-5 and TRBJ2-3, with 12 bases that match TRBD2. Germline CDR1 is SGHKS and CDR2 is YYEKEE (reference sequence). This CDR3 has 16 amino acids. V shed 4 bases and J 3 bases; nucleotides not matched to a gene: 6. The CDR3 DNA reads as TGTGCCAGCAGCCCGGGGACTAGCGGGTTAACAGATACGCAGTATTTT. The encoded protein is CASSPGTSGLTDTQYF.

This clonotype was found a few times. The rearrangement links TRBV6-6 to TRBJ1-5; no clear D. Germline V gives CDR1 MNHNY, CDR2 SVGAGI (reference sequence). V shed 6 bases and J shed 7 bases, with 13 bases lying between them. This CDR3 has 13 amino acids. The CDR3 DNA sequence: TGTGCCAGCAGCACTAGGAGGAACCAGCCCCAGCATTTT. Protein product: CASSTRRNQPQHF.

The table lists this clonotype with a few counts. V gene TRBV6-5 combines with J gene TRBJ2-2, with 7 bases identical to TRBD2. After removal of 6 bases from V and 4 bases from J, the junction contained 5 bases not matched to a gene. The CDR3 has 14 residues. The germline V gene has CDR1 MNHEY and CDR2 SVGAGI. The CDR3 DNA sequence: TGTGCCAGCAGGAGGATAGCGGGCACCGGGGAGCTGTTTTTT. This gives the protein CASRRIAGTGELFF.

This clonotype was observed many times. This sequence joins TRBV9 and TRBJ2-3; D is perhaps TRBD2 (7 bases). Between the trimmed V and J ends, which lost 3 bases and 4 bases, there was a span of 18 bases. Per the germline V gene, CDR1 is SGDLS and CDR2 is YYNGEE. This CDR3 is 16 amino acids long. The CDR3 loop reads CASSGMGAGAADTQYF. CDR3 sequence (DNA): TGTGCCAGCAGCGGAATGGGGGCGGGAGCGGCAGATACGCAGTATTTT. Using reference TRBV9 and TRBJ2-3 for the parts outside the CDR3, the full variable domain is DSGVTQTPKHLITATGQRVTLRCSPRSGDLSVYWYQQSLDQGLQFLIQYYNGEERAKGNILERFSAQQFPDLHSELNLSSLELGDSALYFCASSGMGAGAADTQYFGPGTRLTVL.

The chain uses TRBV7-2 and TRBJ2-1; D ambiguous. CDR1 is SGHTA, CDR2 FQGNSA, per germline. The CDR3 runs 15 residues. V was cut by 0 bases and J by 1 base, with 7 bases left in between. CDR3 residues: CASSLAGPSYNEQFF. The CDR3 region has the DNA TGTGCCAGCAGCTTAGCGGGCCCATCCTACAATGAGCAGTTCTTC.

V and J are TRBV6-5 and TRBJ2-7, with D maybe TRBD2 (5 bases). Between the trimmed V and J ends, which lost 2 bases and 3 bases, there was a span of 23 bases. Germline V gene data show CDR1 as MNHEY and CDR2 as SVGAGI. The CDR3 spans 18 residues. As DNA, the CDR3 is TGTGCCAGCAGTTACGGGCGGAGGACGCTCAGACTCATCTACGAGCAGTACTTC. Amino acids: CASSYGRRTLRLIYEQYF.

The chain employs TRBV18 and TRBJ2-7; D unresolved. The germline gives CDR1 KGHSH, CDR2 LQKENI. V was clipped by 3 bases and J by 5 bases, with 14 bases between them. CDR3 size: 14 residues. CDR3 amino acids: CASSPPLPTDEQYF. As DNA, the CDR3 is TGTGCCAGCTCACCTCCGCTGCCGACGGACGAGCAGTACTTC.

The V call is TRBV7-2, the J call TRBJ2-5; 8 bases are shared with TRBD1. Matching the DNA end better, TRBJ2-1 makes the J call doubtful. Germline V gene lookup returns CDR1 SGHTA and CDR2 FQGNSA. The CDR3 has 16 amino acids. CDR3 DNA sequence: TGTGCCAGCAGCTTAGCATCCGGGACAGGATACAATGAGCAGTTCTTC. This codes for CASSLASGTGYNEQFF.

This clonotype was picked up a small number of times. The gene calls are TRBV18 and TRBJ2-1; the D gene is possibly TRBD2 (5 bases). CDR1 and CDR2 (germline): KGHSH, LQKENI. V shed 6 bases and J shed 0 bases, with 18 bases lying between them. This CDR3 has 17 amino acids. The CDR3: CASSPTHGSSSYNEQFF. In DNA form, the CDR3 reads TGTGCCAGCTCCCCTACTCATGGGAGTAGCTCCTACAATGAGCAGTTCTTC.

V gene TRBV27 combines with J gene TRBJ2-7; 7 bases are a match to TRBD1. V lost 3 bases to trimming and J lost 6 bases; unmatched junction nucleotides: 8. Germline CDR1 reads MNHEY; CDR2 reads SMNVEV (reference sequence). The CDR3 sequence is 14 residues long. The CDR3: CASSLAPTGSEQYF. The CDR3 coding sequence is TGTGCCAGCAGTTTGGCCCCGACAGGGAGCGAGCAGTACTTC.

This clonotype was seen ten or more times. The chain carries TRBV5-1 and TRBJ1-4; 8 bases are shared with TRBD1. Germline loops: CDR1 SGHRS, CDR2 YFSETQ. The CDR3 sequence is 14 residues long. V gave up 4 bases and J gave up 3 bases; unmatched junction bases: 2. This CDR3 reads CASSPGQANEKLFF. The CDR3, as DNA: TGCGCCAGCAGCCCGGGACAGGCTAATGAAAAACTGTTTTTT. Using reference TRBV5-1 and TRBJ1-4 for the parts outside the CDR3, the full variable domain is KAGVTQTPRYLIKTRGQQVTLSCSPISGHRSVSWYQQTPGQGLQFLFEYFSETQRNKGNFPGRFSGRQFSNSRSEMNVSTLELGDSALYLCASSPGQANEKLFFGSGTQLSVL.

CDR3 bases: TGCGCCAGCAGCCTATCCCCTCCCGGACTAGCCTCCCAAGAGACCCAGTACTTC. Its translation: CASSLSPPGLASQETQYF. This chain uses TRBV4-1 with TRBJ2-5, with 8 bases aligning to TRBD2. V trimming: 4 bases; J trimming: 1 base; junction bases outside the gene matches: 14. Germline-derived CDR1 and CDR2 are MGHRA and YSYEKL. CDR3 length: 18 residues.

This clonotype occurred a few times. The junction departs from germline at one end; a sequencing error may be responsible. V usage is TRBV4-3 and J usage is TRBJ2-7; perhaps TRBD1 as D (6 bases). Per germline, CDR1 LGHNA and CDR2 YSLEER. CDR3 length: 15 amino acids. The CDR3 spells CTSSQDLGASYEQYF. CDR3 nucleotide sequence: TGCACCAGCAGCCAAGATCTGGGGGCATCCTACGAGCAGTACTTC.

The gene calls are TRBV11-2 and TRBJ2-3; tentatively, D is TRBD1 or TRBD2 (6 bases each). Germline CDR1 reads SGHAT; CDR2 reads FQNNGV. This CDR3 has 16 residues. Trimming removed 7 bases at V and 6 bases at J, with 23 bases between. As DNA, the CDR3 is TGTGCCAGCACCATTGGGGGGACACCTCCTTGGGATACGCAGTATTTT. Amino acid sequence: CASTIGGTPPWDTQYF.

This clonotype was counted between two and nine times. The chain combines TRBV7-9 with TRBJ2-3; D perhaps matches TRBD2 (5 bases). This CDR3 is 14 amino acids long. Germline V lookup: CDR1 SEHNR, CDR2 FQNEAQ (reference sequence). V shed 1 base and J shed 4 bases, with 9 bases lying between them. Here the CDR3 reads CASSLGLEADTQYF. The CDR3 DNA reads TGTGCCAGCAGCTTAGGGTTGGAGGCAGATACGCAGTATTTT.

This clonotype was counted a few times. The gene calls are TRBV11-1 and TRBJ2-1; D unclear. Looked up from germline, CDR1 is SGHAT and CDR2 is FQDESV (reference sequence). This CDR3 is 13 amino acids long. The germline V and J ends were trimmed by 3 bases and 5 bases, with 8 bases remaining between them. The CDR3 DNA sequence: TGTGCCAGCAGCTTTAAAAGAAACAATGAGCAGTTCTTC. Amino acids: CASSFKRNNEQFF.

The sample holds a few counts of this clonotype. V gene TRBV10-3 combines with J gene TRBJ1-5; D not certain. This CDR3 spans 12 amino acids. CDR1 is ENHRY, CDR2 SYGVKD, per germline. Trimming removed 0 bases at V and 6 bases at J, with 3 bases between. CDR3 protein: CAISESVQPQHF. DNA of the CDR3: TGTGCCATCAGTGAGTCGGTTCAGCCCCAGCATTTT.

Only a few counts were recorded for this clonotype. The chain recombines TRBV10-2 with TRBJ2-4; 7 bases agree with TRBD2. This CDR3 has 13 residues. V lost 8 bases and J lost 5; bases outside the gene matches: 6. Per the germline V gene, CDR1 is WSHSY and CDR2 is SAAADI. CDR3 protein: CASVPGLENIQYF. Here the CDR3 DNA reads TGCGCCAGCGTTCCAGGACTAGAAAACATTCAGTACTTC.

This clonotype occurred a few times. This chain joins TRBV29-1 and TRBJ1-4, with TRBD1 as a possible D gene (5 bases). The CDR3 contains 14 residues. CDR1 and CDR2 (germline): SQVTM, ANQGSEA. V lost 7 bases and J lost 7, with 19 bases in between. CDR3 sequence (DNA): TGCAGCGCCCAACGACTGGGGGACGCTGAAAAACTGTTTTTT. This sequence encodes CSAQRLGDAEKLFF.

The chain couples TRBV6-2 or TRBV6-3 to TRBJ2-1; 8 bases align to TRBD1. The CDR3 length is 16 residues. Germline loops: CDR1 MNHEY, CDR2 SVGEGT. V was pared by 10 bases and J by 2 bases, with 13 bases of the junction left unmatched. This CDR3 reads CATTQPRGHPYNEQFF. The CDR3 coding sequence is TGTGCCACCACGCAACCCAGGGGGCATCCCTACAATGAGCAGTTCTTC.

The V gene is TRBV12-3 or TRBV12-4, the J gene TRBJ1-2; D remains ambiguous. The CDR3 has 16 residues. The germline V and J ends were trimmed by 7 bases and 8 bases, with 26 bases remaining between them. The CDR3 loop is CASTSTGKEYRPGYTF. CDR3 nucleotides: TGTGCCAGCACCTCTACCGGGAAAGAATATCGTCCCGGCTACACCTTC.

The chain links TRBV13 to TRBJ1-1; D possibly corresponds to TRBD1 (5 bases). The CDR3 covers 16 residues. V lost 6 bases and J lost 0, with 17 bases in between. Germline CDR1 and CDR2: PRHDT and FYEKMQ (reference sequence). The CDR3 DNA reads TGTGCCAGCAGTCTCCCCCCGACAGTGATGAACACTGAAGCTTTCTTT. Protein: CASSLPPTVMNTEAFF. The complete variable domain, with remaining parts taken from reference TRBV13 and TRBJ1-1, reads AAGVIQSPRHLIKEKRETATLKCYPIPRHDTVYWYQQGPGQDPQFLISFYEKMQSDKGSIPDRFSAQQFSDYHSELNMSSLELGDSALYFCASSLPPTVMNTEAFFGQGTRLTVV.

This clonotype was seen only a few times. This likely comes from a read error, as the CDR3 has no conserved phenylalanine or tryptophan at its end. V usage is TRBV19 and J usage is TRBJ1-4; D is undetermined. Germline CDR1 LNHDA, CDR2 SQIVND (reference sequence). The CDR3 contains 14 residues. With 5 bases removed from V and 5 bases from J, the gap between germline ends came to 12 bases. CDR3 amino acids: CASSQHSSNEKLFS. The CDR3 DNA follows: TGTGCCAGTAGTCAGCATTCCTCAAATGAAAAACTGTTTTCT.

This clonotype was seen a handful of times. The CDR3 nucleotides read TGTGCCAGCAGCTCCTTCGGTGGCGGAGTTTACAATGAGCAGTTCTTC. This sequence encodes CASSSFGGGVYNEQFF. The V gene is TRBV3-1, the J gene TRBJ2-5; D is uncertain. The J call is in doubt because the DNA end fits TRBJ2-1 better. The CDR3 runs to 16 residues. Per germline, CDR1 LGHDT and CDR2 YNNKEL (reference sequence).

The chain joins TRBV4-1 to TRBJ1-3; D gene unclear. V was cut by 0 bases and J by 3 bases, with 15 bases left in between. CDR3 length equals 17 residues. Germline lookup yields CDR1 MGHRA and CDR2 YSYEKL. The CDR3 coding sequence is TGCGCCAGCAGCCAAGATAGTGGAGGTTTCGGTGGAAACACCATATATTTT. This sequence encodes CASSQDSGGFGGNTIYF.

This clonotype was recorded a few times. This chain uses TRBV10-2 with TRBJ2-1; 8 bases are a match to TRBD2. The CDR3 extends over 15 amino acids. CDR1 is WSHSY and CDR2 is SAAADI in the germline V gene. The V and J ends lost 6 bases and 2 bases, in that order; junction bases with no gene match: 6. CDR3 sequence (DNA): TGCGCCAGCAGAGTAGCGGGAACCCCCTACAATGAGCAGTTCTTC. Translating gives CASRVAGTPYNEQFF.

This clonotype turned up a few times. The chain uses TRBV28 and TRBJ2-4; 7 nucleotides align to TRBD1. V was clipped by 4 bases and J by 16 bases; unmatched bases: 16. Germline CDR1 and CDR2: MDHEN and SYDVKM. This CDR3 spans 14 amino acids. The CDR3 sequence: CASSSPNPGQFGYF. The CDR3 DNA is TGTGCCAGCAGTTCACCCAACCCGGGACAGTTTGGTTACTTC. The complete variable domain, with remaining parts taken from reference TRBV28 and TRBJ2-4, reads DVKVTQSSRYLVKRTGEKVFLECVQDMDHENMFWYRQDPGLGLRLIYFSYDVKMKEKGDIPEGYSVSREKKERFSLILESASTNQTSMYLCASSSPNPGQFGYFGAGTRLSVL.